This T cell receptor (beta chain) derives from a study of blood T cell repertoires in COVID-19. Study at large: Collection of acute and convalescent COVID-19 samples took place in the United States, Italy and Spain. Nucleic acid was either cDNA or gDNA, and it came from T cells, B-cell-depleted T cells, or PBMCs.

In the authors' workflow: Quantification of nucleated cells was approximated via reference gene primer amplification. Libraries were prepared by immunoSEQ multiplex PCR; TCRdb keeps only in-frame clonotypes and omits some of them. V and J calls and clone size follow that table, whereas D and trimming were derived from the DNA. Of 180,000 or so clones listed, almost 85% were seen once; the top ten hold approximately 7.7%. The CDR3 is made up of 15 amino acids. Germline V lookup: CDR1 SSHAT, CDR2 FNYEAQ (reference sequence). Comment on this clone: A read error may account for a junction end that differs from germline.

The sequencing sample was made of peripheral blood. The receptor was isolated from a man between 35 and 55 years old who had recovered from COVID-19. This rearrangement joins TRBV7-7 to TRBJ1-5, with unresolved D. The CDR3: CASSLRQVSNQPQHF. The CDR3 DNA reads TGTGCTAGCAGCTTAAGGCAGGTTAGCAATCAGCCCCAGCATTTT.